These T cell receptor beta chains were read from a single sample in a study of CD8 T cells in Susac syndrome. TCRdb used MiXCR to reprocess the immunoSEQ multiplex PCR reads, holding one entry per CDR3 protein. The repertoire holds hundreds of thousands of distinct CDR3 sequences, with approximately 94% as singletons. The material sequenced was CD4+ T cells from PBMCs. The source is a human donor with Susac syndrome. The CDR3 runs from the conserved cysteine through the conserved F or W. Each record gives: CDR3 DNA, CDR3 protein, J gene, D gene, V gene, clone size. D genes are given only for firm matches. Part of the rows lack a size; the others show once, few, many or a class for expanded clones.

TGTGCCTGGACGGGGGGGGGCTTCGGGAATTCACCCCTCCACTTT CAWTGGGFGNSPLHF TRBJ1-6 NA TRBV30 NA
TGTGCCAGCAGCCTACAGGGGTCTCGTCCCGCCCTCCACTTT CASSLQGSRPALHF TRBJ1-6 TRBD1 TRBV11-2 NA
TGTGCCAGCAGTTCCCTCTCGTTGCCCTACGAGCAGTACTTC CASSSLSLPYEQYF TRBJ2-7 NA TRBV27 NA
TGTGCCAGCAAAAGACAGGGGAATCCCAATCAGCCCCAGCATTTT CASKRQGNPNQPQHF TRBJ1-5 TRBD1 TRBV2 NA
TGCAGTGCTAGTGCTAGCGGGGGGCCGAGTAGGGACGAGCAGTACTTC CSASASGGPSRDEQYF TRBJ2-7 TRBD2 TRBV20-1 NA
TGTGCCAGCAGTCTGGGACGAGGGGGCGATGAGCAGTTCTTC CASSLGRGGDEQFF TRBJ2-1 TRBD1 TRBV6-1 NA
TGTGCCAGCACAGATACGCAGTATTTT CASTDTQYF TRBJ2-3 NA TRBV9 NA
TGCAGCGTTGAGACAGGGAGCTTGAACACTGAAGCTTTCTTT CSVETGSLNTEAFF TRBJ1-1 TRBD1 TRBV29-1 NA
TGTGCCTGGACTGAAGATGGTAGGGGCAGGGAAAAACTGTTTTTT CAWTEDGRGREKLFF TRBJ1-4 NA TRBV30 NA
TGTGCCTGGAGGCCCACGGAAGGCGAAGCTTTCTTT CAWRPTEGEAFF TRBJ1-1 NA TRBV30 NA
TGCAGTGCTCCCCCCGGGACAGGTACCTACGAGCAGTACTTC CSAPPGTGTYEQYF TRBJ2-7 TRBD1 TRBV20-1 NA
TGTGCCAGCAGTTACGAGGGGCGAGCTTTCTTT CASSYEGRAFF TRBJ1-1 NA TRBV6-6 once
TGTGCCAGCAGCCGTACGGGGTTGAACACTGAAGCTTTCTTT CASSRTGLNTEAFF TRBJ1-1 NA TRBV5-4 NA
TGTGCCAGCAGTTACCCCCCGTCGCTGCCGGGGTGGGTTACTGAAGCTTTCTTT CASSYPPSLPGWVTEAFF TRBJ1-1 NA TRBV6-5 NA
TGTGCCAGTATCCCACCGGGGGGGGAGACCCAGTACTTC CASIPPGGETQYF TRBJ2-5 TRBD2 TRBV19 NA
TGTGCCACCAGTAAGGGGTTCCAAGAGACCCAGTACTTC CATSKGFQETQYF TRBJ2-5 NA TRBV15 once
TGTGCCAGCAGCCGCCCGGGACTAGCGTTCGATGAGCAGTTCTTC CASSRPGLAFDEQFF TRBJ2-1 TRBD2 TRBV3-1 NA
TGTGCCAGCAGTTACCCCGGGACAGGCGTCACCTACGAGCAGTACTTC CASSYPGTGVTYEQYF TRBJ2-7 TRBD1 TRBV6-6 NA
TGTGCCAGCAGCGTAGTCCCACAGGACGGGGAGCTGTTTTTT CASSVVPQDGELFF TRBJ2-2 NA TRBV9 NA